The 7 T cell receptor beta chains presented below share a single source sample, sequenced in a study of T cell repertoires in cytomegalovirus infection. In TCRdb, the reads were re-called with MiXCR into one record per CDR3 protein. The table has roughly 600,000 distinct CDR3 sequences, approximately 25% seen once. The sequenced material came from CD8+ T cells from PBMCs. The receptor set was obtained from a human donor in good health (CMV status not recorded). Some clones in this sample may be carry-over from other donors' samples.

This clonotype has more than one count but fewer than ten. The chain has TRBV7-9 and TRBJ2-1; 7 positions agree with TRBD1. This CDR3 region has 14 residues. CDR1 and CDR2 from the germline V gene are SEHNR and FQNEAQ (reference sequence). The V and J ends lost 2 bases and 9 bases, in that order; junction bases with no gene match: 7. The CDR3 here is CASSLPQGVGEQFF. The CDR3 nucleotides are TGTGCCAGCAGCTTACCCCAGGGGGTCGGTGAGCAGTTCTTC.

This clonotype was seen only a few times. V gene TRBV25-1 combines with J gene TRBJ2-3; TRBD1 matches at 7 bases. Germline CDR1 is MGHDK and CDR2 is SYGVNS. CDR3 size: 17 residues. V shed 2 bases and J 3 bases; nucleotides not matched to a gene: 11. CDR3 protein: CASSETHRGWVTDTQYF. The CDR3 region has the DNA TGTGCCAGCAGTGAAACTCACAGGGGATGGGTAACAGATACGCAGTATTTT.

Concerning this clonotype itself: A single base separates this from a much larger clone, so it may be a read error. This rearrangement joins TRBV12-3 or TRBV12-4 to TRBJ2-7; 10 bases map to TRBD1. The junction had 13 bases not matched to a gene; V was cut back by 5 bases and J by 6 bases. The CDR3 sequence is 16 residues long. The CDR3 region has the DNA TGTGCCAGCAGTCCCACCACCGGGACAGGGGATTGCGAGCAGTACTTC. Residues: CASSPTTGTGDCEQYF.

V is TRBV7-2 and J is TRBJ1-5; TRBD1 might be the D (6 bases). V was trimmed by 1 base and J by 11 bases, leaving 24 bases between them. The CDR3 is 17 amino acids. Germline V gives CDR1 SGHTA, CDR2 FQGNSA. CDR3 loop: CASSLGEAGQRSWTQHF. The CDR3, as DNA: TGTGCCAGCAGCTTAGGGGAAGCGGGACAACGTTCATGGACCCAGCATTTT.

This clonotype was counted only a few times. The chain is built from TRBV7-9 and TRBJ2-1; D is ambiguous. The CDR3 covers 13 residues. The V gene lost 8 bases and the J gene lost 5 bases, with 13 bases spanning the gap. CDR1 and CDR2 (germline): SEHNR, FQNEAQ (reference sequence). The CDR3 reads CASQRTGNNEQFF. CDR3 DNA sequence: TGTGCCAGCCAAAGGACGGGCAACAATGAGCAGTTCTTC.

This clonotype was seen a handful of times. The CDR3, as DNA: TGCAGTGCTAGAAGGACTAGTGGGGGGTACAATGAGCAGTTCTTC. Its protein is CSARRTSGGYNEQFF. The chain recombines TRBV20-1 with TRBJ2-1; 7 bases are a match to TRBD2. CDR1 and CDR2 (germline): DFQATT, SNEGSKA (reference sequence). This CDR3 is 15 amino acids long. Trimming at V came to 2 bases and at J to 4 bases, leaving 8 bases not matched to a gene.

DNA for the CDR3: TGTGCCAGCAGCACTACAGCGACCGGGGAGCTGTTTTTT. Encoded protein: CASSTTATGELFF. The chain carries TRBV12-3 or TRBV12-4 and TRBJ2-2; D gene ambiguous. The CDR3 extends over 13 amino acids. Deletions cut 6 bases from V and 5 bases from J, with 10 bases between.